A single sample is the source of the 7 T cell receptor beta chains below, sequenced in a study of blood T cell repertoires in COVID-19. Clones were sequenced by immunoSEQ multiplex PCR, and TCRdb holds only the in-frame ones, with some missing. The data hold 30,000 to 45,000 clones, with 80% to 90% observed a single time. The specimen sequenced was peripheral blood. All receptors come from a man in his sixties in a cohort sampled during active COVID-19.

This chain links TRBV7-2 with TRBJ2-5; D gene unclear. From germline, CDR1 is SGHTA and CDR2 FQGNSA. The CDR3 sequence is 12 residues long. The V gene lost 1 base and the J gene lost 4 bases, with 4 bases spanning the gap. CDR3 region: CASSLVGETQYF. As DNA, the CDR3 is TGTGCCAGCAGCTTAGTCGGAGAGACCCAGTACTTC.

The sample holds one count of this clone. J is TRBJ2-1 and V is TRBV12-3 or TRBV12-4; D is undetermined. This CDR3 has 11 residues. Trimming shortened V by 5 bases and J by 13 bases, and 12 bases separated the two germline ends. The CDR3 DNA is TGTGCCAGCAGTGCTAGTACACCTCAGTTCTTC. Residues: CASSASTPQFF.

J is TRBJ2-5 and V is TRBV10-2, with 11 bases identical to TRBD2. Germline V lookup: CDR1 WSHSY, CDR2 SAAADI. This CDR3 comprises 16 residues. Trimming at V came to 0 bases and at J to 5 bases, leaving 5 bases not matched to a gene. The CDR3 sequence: CASSESASGGLETQYF. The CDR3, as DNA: TGCGCCAGCAGTGAGTCGGCTAGCGGGGGGCTGGAGACCCAGTACTTC.

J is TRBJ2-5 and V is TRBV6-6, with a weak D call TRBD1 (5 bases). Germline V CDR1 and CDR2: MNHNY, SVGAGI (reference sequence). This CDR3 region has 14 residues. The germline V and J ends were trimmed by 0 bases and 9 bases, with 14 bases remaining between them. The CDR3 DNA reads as TGTGCCAGCAGTTACTCGAATTGGGAAGGGGCCCAGTACTTC. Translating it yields CASSYSNWEGAQYF.

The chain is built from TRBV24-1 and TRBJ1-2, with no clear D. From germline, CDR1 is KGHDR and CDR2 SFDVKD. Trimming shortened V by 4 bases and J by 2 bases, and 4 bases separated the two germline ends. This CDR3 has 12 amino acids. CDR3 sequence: CATSERNYGYTF. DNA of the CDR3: TGTGCCACCAGTGAACGGAACTATGGCTACACCTTC.

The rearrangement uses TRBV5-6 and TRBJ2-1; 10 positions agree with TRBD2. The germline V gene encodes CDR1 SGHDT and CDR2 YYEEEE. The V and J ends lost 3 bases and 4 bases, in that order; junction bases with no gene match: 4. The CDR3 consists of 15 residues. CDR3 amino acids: CASSSGTSVYNEQFF. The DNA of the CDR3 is TGTGCCAGCAGCTCCGGGACTAGCGTATACAATGAGCAGTTCTTC.

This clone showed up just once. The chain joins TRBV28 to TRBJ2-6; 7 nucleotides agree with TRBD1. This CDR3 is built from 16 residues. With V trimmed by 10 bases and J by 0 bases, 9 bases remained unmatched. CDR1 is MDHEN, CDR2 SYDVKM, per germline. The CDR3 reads CATGTAIFSGANVLTF. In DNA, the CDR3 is TGTGCCACCGGGACAGCGATTTTCTCTGGGGCCAACGTCCTGACTTTC.